This T cell receptor (beta chain) stems from a study of post-analysis software for immune sequencing data. Findings and limits, study-wide: Compared with controls, patients had more of about 5 TRBV segments, including TRBV5-6, TRBV5-1 and TRBV20-1.

V was shortened by 3 bases and J by 1 base, with 16 bases between the two germline ends. The CDR3 is 17 residues long. Details on this clonotype: Antigen unknown.

TCR beta libraries were prepared from cDNA with unique molecular identifiers. One entry per CDR3 protein, called by TCRdb with MiXCR from the PCR reads. This sample yields roughly 400,000 distinct CDR3 sequences, of which 35% to 45% are seen a single time; about 7.6% belongs to the top ten. This sequence originates from a girl aged 2 to 10 with multiple sclerosis. Sequenced material: blood. The rearrangement links TRBV12-3 or TRBV12-4 to TRBJ2-1; possible D gene TRBD2, 6 bases. The CDR3 spells CASSLYSGGVSYNEQFF. In DNA, the CDR3 is TGTGCCAGCAGTTTGTATTCGGGCGGGGTATCCTACAATGAGCAGTTCTTC.